This entry is about one T cell receptor (beta chain). This record belongs to a study of blood T cell repertoires in COVID-19. Across the whole study: The origin of the acute and convalescent COVID-19 samples was the United States, Italy and Spain.

The CDR3 is 15 amino acids. Germline V lookup: CDR1 MNHEY, CDR2 SVGAGI. V was pared by 6 bases and J by 0 bases, with 14 bases between. In the study's own analysis: From reference gene primer amplification, estimates of nucleated cell counts were derived. Sequencing used immunoSEQ multiplex PCR; TCRdb keeps in-frame clones, though not all of them. That table furnishes V, J and clone size, whereas the DNA furnished D and trimming. Altogether under 200,000 clones are present, 70% to 90% being singletons, with the ten largest covering roughly 8.2%. The rearrangement joins TRBV6-5 to TRBJ1-1; tentatively, D is TRBD1 (5 bases). The TCR was taken from a man in his fifties or sixties with acute or convalescent COVID-19. Sequencing was carried out using peripheral blood. The DNA of the CDR3 is TGTGCCAGCAGCCTTGCTATAGGGGTGAACACTGAAGCTTTCTTT. Protein: CASSLAIGVNTEAFF.